This T cell receptor (beta chain) stems from a study of T cell repertoires in cytomegalovirus infection (dated by TCRdb to the late 2010s). For the wider study: Donor HLA type was relevant to the analysis, because carriage of CMV infection together with the matching HLA type was indicated by public TCR beta signatures. Overall study outcomes, separate from this receptor: In the ex vivo response, HLA-C-restricted CMV-specific TCR beta clonotypes were dominant, and in two of eight donors the single most frequent clonotype came from this HLA-C-restricted group. In both this cohort and an independent cohort of 352 donors, the cumulative frequency of public TCR beta family members distinguished carriers of CMV infection plus the relevant HLA type.

CDR1 and CDR2 (MNHNS, SASEGT) derive from the germline V gene. The junction shows trimming of 9 bases on V and 1 base on J, plus 23 bases between the germline ends. The CDR3 contains 17 residues, cysteine and phenylalanine counted. Kept here is only the CDR3 DNA, which spans 51 bases and is read in frame from base 1. This clonotype was seen repeatedly, ten times or more. This clone's antigen is unknown. Per-base quality was not reported, and no clone a single base away is much larger than it. Sequencing was carried out with an Illumina HiSeq 1500. TCRdb's own reprocessing of the public reads used fastp at Q25 and MiXCR and kept productive beta chains. Every entry covers one CDR3 protein and lists the most common genes and DNA from its rows. Here the sample has approximately 76,000 distinct CDR3 sequences; less than 4.5% occur a single time. The biggest ten clones account for 3.5% to 5% of the sample.

Sequences were obtained from PBMCs. The TCR sequence derives from a human donor in good health (CMV status not recorded). Some clones in this sample may be carry-over from other donors' samples. In this chain, TRBV6-1 is recombined with TRBJ2-3; TRBD1 is a possible D gene, resting on 6 matching bases. The DNA sequence is given as TGTGCCAGTACACGGACAGTCCCGGGGCGCGGCACAGATACGCAGTATTTT. Its translation reads: CASTRTVPGRGTDTQYF.